These 19 T cell receptor beta chains were sequenced from one sample in a study of cytomegalovirus exposure and HLA in healthy donors. The study ran its PCR with 60 Vbeta and 13 Jbeta primers. TCRdb's table, derived via immunoSEQ multiplex PCR, lists solely in-frame clones and lacks some. The sample holds 60,000 to 70,000 clones, 65% to 75% seen once. Sequencing used PBMCs. The receptors shown here come from a man aged 45-60 years in good health and CMV-seropositive.

In DNA form, the CDR3 reads TGTGCCAGCAGTGAAGCGGAGCAGCTTAGAAGGAGAGCTAACTATGGCTACACCTTC. Translation: CASSEAEQLRRRANYGYTF. J is TRBJ1-2 and V is TRBV6-1, with D hard to call. V lost 0 bases to trimming and J lost 0 bases, with 20 bases between them. This CDR3 contains 19 residues. The germline V gene encodes CDR1 MNHNS and CDR2 SASEGT.

The chain joins TRBV7-6 to TRBJ2-3; perhaps TRBD2 as D (7 bases). Trimming stripped 1 base from V and 1 base from J, with 15 bases between. CDR3 length: 17 amino acids. Germline loops: CDR1 SGHVS, CDR2 FNYEAQ. The CDR3 nucleotides are TGTGCCAGCAGCTTAGAACCATCGGGGGGCGGCACAGATACGCAGTATTTT. Amino acids: CASSLEPSGGGTDTQYF.

CDR3 DNA: TGTGCCAGCAGTCTTAGCGGGAGTGAGGGCGAGCAGTACTTC. Encoded protein: CASSLSGSEGEQYF. The chain joins TRBV27 to TRBJ2-7; 9 bases match TRBD2. The CDR3 consists of 14 residues. Trimming cost V 5 bases and J 6 bases; bases outside gene matches: 8. From germline, CDR1 is MNHEY and CDR2 SMNVEV (reference sequence).

Points on this clone: Other nucleotide sequences from this sample produce the same CDR3. CDR3 residues: CASSPVPLRGQPQHF. The DNA for the CDR3 is TGTGCCAGCAGCCCGGTCCCCTTGAGAGGACAGCCCCAGCATTTT. The rearrangement uses TRBV16 and TRBJ1-5; D ambiguous. V gave up 4 bases and J gave up 7 bases, with 17 bases separating them. CDR3 length equals 15 residues. The germline gives CDR1 KGHSY, CDR2 FQNENV.

V gene TRBV4-2 combines with J gene TRBJ2-1; TRBD2 aligns across 11 bases. Looked up from germline, CDR1 is LGHNA and CDR2 is YNFKEQ. Unmatched junction bases numbered 6, after V lost 4 bases and J lost 1 base. The CDR3 sequence is 17 residues long. CDR3 nucleotide sequence: TGTGCCAGCAGCCTTAGCGGGAGGGGAGCTTCCTACAATGAGCAGTTCTTC. This encodes CASSLSGRGASYNEQFF.

The V and J genes are TRBV7-2 and TRBJ2-7; unclear D gene. CDR3 length: 13 amino acids. Germline CDR1 reads SGHTA; CDR2 reads FQGNSA. V shed 5 bases and J shed 2 bases, with 10 bases lying between them. The CDR3 DNA sequence: TGTGCCAGCAGCCCTACTATTACCTACGAGCAGTACTTC. This codes for CASSPTITYEQYF.

The V and J genes are TRBV15 and TRBJ1-2; 8 bases align to TRBD1. The CDR3 has 15 amino acids. Germline V gives CDR1 LNHNV, CDR2 YYDKDF (reference sequence). V lost 1 base and J lost 7; bases outside the gene matches: 8. The CDR3 region has the DNA TGTGCCACCAGCAGAGGGGGAGACAGGGGAGTTGGCTACACCTTC. The encoded protein is CATSRGGDRGVGYTF.

This clone is a singleton in its sample. The chain carries TRBV5-8 and TRBJ2-3; a possible D gene is TRBD2 (5 bases). The CDR3 runs to 13 residues. Trimming removed 3 bases at V and 8 bases at J, with 13 bases between. CDR1 SGHTS and CDR2 YDEGEE come from the germline V gene. The CDR3 bases are TGTGCCAGCAGCTCCCGAGGGTTGGTTACGCAGTATTTT. This sequence encodes CASSSRGLVTQYF.

V and J are TRBV10-1 and TRBJ2-1; the match to TRBD2 covers 12 bases. Unmatched junction bases numbered 6, after V lost 6 bases and J lost 6 bases. The CDR3 length is 15 residues. Per germline, CDR1 WNHNN and CDR2 SYGVQD (reference sequence). The CDR3 region is CASSLTSGGSNEQFF. The CDR3 DNA reads TGCGCCAGCAGCCTAACTAGCGGGGGGTCCAATGAGCAGTTCTTC.

The V gene is TRBV19, the J gene TRBJ1-1; D remains ambiguous. CDR3 size: 11 residues. CDR1 is LNHDA, CDR2 SQIVND, per germline (reference sequence). Trimming pared 7 bases from V and 7 bases from J, leaving 10 bases between. The CDR3 DNA is TGTGCCAGTACACGAGGTTTTGAAGCTTTCTTT. It encodes CASTRGFEAFF.

This clone was picked up a small number of times. The CDR3, as DNA: TGCAGCGCAGCGGCGACTAGGGGTTTGGGAGAGCAGTACTTC. It codes for CSAAATRGLGEQYF. This sequence joins TRBV29-1 and TRBJ2-7; D is possibly TRBD2 (6 bases). Germline values: CDR1 SQVTM, CDR2 ANQGSEA. The CDR3 consists of 14 residues. V lost 7 bases and J 7 bases, leaving 23 bases between the germline ends.

The chain employs TRBV6-1 and TRBJ2-1; weak D call: TRBD1 (6 bases). CDR1 is MNHNS, CDR2 SASEGT, per germline. CDR3 length equals 14 residues. Trimming shortened V by 4 bases and J by 6 bases, and 13 bases separated the two germline ends. The CDR3 loop reads CASSVLGAGNEQFF. The CDR3 DNA follows: TGTGCCAGCAGTGTGTTGGGGGCAGGCAATGAGCAGTTCTTC.

The chain joins TRBV2 to TRBJ1-1; TRBD1 agrees at 8 bases. This CDR3 has 13 amino acids. With 2 bases clipped from V and 14 bases from J, the junction kept 10 bases outside the gene matches. The germline V gene encodes CDR1 SNHLY and CDR2 FYNNEI. The CDR3 DNA reads TGTGCCAGCAGTGAACCTCCCCGGACAGGGTGCTTCTTT. Translating it yields CASSEPPRTGCFF.

Written as DNA, the CDR3 is TGTGCCAGCAGCGCTCTTGCGGGGGCTAGCACAGATACGCAGTATTTT. The encoded protein is CASSALAGASTDTQYF. The chain joins TRBV6-4 to TRBJ2-3; a weak D match, TRBD2 (7 bases). The germline V gene encodes CDR1 MRHNA and CDR2 SNTAGT. V was trimmed by 6 bases and J by 0 bases, leaving 16 bases between them. The CDR3 consists of 16 residues.

V gene TRBV28 combines with J gene TRBJ2-4; D is undetermined. The CDR3 contains 13 residues. Per germline, CDR1 MDHEN and CDR2 SYDVKM. V gave up 6 bases and J gave up 2 bases, with 8 bases separating them. CDR3 loop: CASSIHTKNIQYF. The CDR3, as DNA: TGTGCCAGCAGCATACACACCAAAAACATTCAGTACTTC. Combining the CDR3 with reference TRBV28 and TRBJ2-4 gives the whole variable domain DVKVTQSSRYLVKRTGEKVFLECVQDMDHENMFWYRQDPGLGLRLIYFSYDVKMKEKGDIPEGYSVSREKKERFSLILESASTNQTSMYLCASSIHTKNIQYFGAGTRLSVL.

This chain uses TRBV9 with TRBJ2-2; 7 nucleotides align to TRBD2. V trimming: 5 bases; J trimming: 2 bases; junction bases outside the gene matches: 3. The length of the CDR3 is 14 residues. Germline CDR1 SGDLS, CDR2 YYNGEE. The CDR3 nucleotides are TGTGCCAGCAGGGCTAGCGGAAACACCGGGGAGCTGTTTTTT. Translating it yields CASRASGNTGELFF.

The chain carries TRBV19 and TRBJ1-1; D not resolved. Between the trimmed V and J ends, which lost 0 bases and 6 bases, there was a span of 8 bases. CDR3 length equals 13 residues. Germline CDR1 LNHDA, CDR2 SQIVND (reference sequence). This CDR3 is CASSIESPSEAFF. The CDR3 DNA reads TGTGCCAGTAGTATAGAGTCCCCCTCTGAAGCTTTCTTT. Variable domain in full (rest from reference TRBV19 and TRBJ1-1): DGGITQSPKYLFRKEGQNVTLSCEQNLNHDAMYWYRQDPGQGLRLIYYSQIVNDFQKGDIAEGYSVSREKKESFPLTVTSAQKNPTAFYLCASSIESPSEAFFGQGTRLTVV.

The J gene is TRBJ2-5, the V gene TRBV10-2, with 8 positions matching TRBD2. Looked up from germline, CDR1 is WSHSY and CDR2 is SAAADI. V was clipped by 7 bases and J by 5 bases; unmatched bases: 12. CDR3 length: 15 residues. The CDR3 DNA reads as TGCGCCAGCACCGGGACTAGTTTGGGAATCGAGACCCAGTACTTC. Amino acid sequence: CASTGTSLGIETQYF.

DNA of the CDR3: TGTGCCATCAGTGAGTCCTGGAAGGGACAGGGGGCAACTGAAGCTTTCTTT. It encodes CAISESWKGQGATEAFF. The rearrangement joins TRBV10-3 to TRBJ1-1, with 12 positions matching TRBD1. From germline, CDR1 is ENHRY and CDR2 SYGVKD. Unmatched junction bases numbered 7, after V lost 0 bases and J lost 5 bases. The CDR3 covers 17 residues.